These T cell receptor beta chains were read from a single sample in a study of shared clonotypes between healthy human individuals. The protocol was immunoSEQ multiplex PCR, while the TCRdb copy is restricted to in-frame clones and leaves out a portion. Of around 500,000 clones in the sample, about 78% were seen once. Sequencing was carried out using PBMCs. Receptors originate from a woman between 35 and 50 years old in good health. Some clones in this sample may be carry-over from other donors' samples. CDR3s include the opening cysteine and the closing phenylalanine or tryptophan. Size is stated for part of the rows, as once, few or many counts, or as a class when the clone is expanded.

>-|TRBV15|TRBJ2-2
CATSRPTSGRNTGELFF
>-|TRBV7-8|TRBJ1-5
CASSLRPHREPQHF
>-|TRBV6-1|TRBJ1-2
CASSEALDKPGYGYTF
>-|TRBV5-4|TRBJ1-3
CASSLGGVSGNTIYF
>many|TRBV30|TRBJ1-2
CAWKAPPNYGYTF
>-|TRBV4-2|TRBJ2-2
CASSQDRVTGELFF
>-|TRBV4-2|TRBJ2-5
CASSQVDSQETQYF
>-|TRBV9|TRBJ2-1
CASSPSGDNYNEQFF
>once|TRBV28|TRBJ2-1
CASSSLLIARLRYNEQFF
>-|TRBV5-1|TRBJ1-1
CASSSPGGNTEALF
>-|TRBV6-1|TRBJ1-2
CASSEAGQGRKYGYTF
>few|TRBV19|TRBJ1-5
CASSFPDRGREQPQHF
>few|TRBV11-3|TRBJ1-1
CASSLSWGAEAFF
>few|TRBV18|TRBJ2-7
CASSLMDRGEQYF
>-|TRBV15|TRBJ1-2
CATSRDPTTSNYGYTF
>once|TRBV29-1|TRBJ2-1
CSVAGSHEQFF
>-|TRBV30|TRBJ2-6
CAWSTGHSGANVLTF